The rows below give T cell receptor beta chains drawn from one sample of a study of blood T cell repertoires in COVID-19. Measured with immunoSEQ multiplex PCR; TCRdb has only the in-frame clones, and not every one. The sample contains about 190,000 clones, 78% of which appear only once. The material sequenced was peripheral blood. All receptors come from a woman of 80 years or more with active or convalescent COVID-19. Each CDR3 is given with its conserved first and last residue. D genes are given only for firm matches. A clone size is listed for some rows: how often the clone was seen (once, few, many), or a class if it is expanded.

TRBJ1-4 NA NA TRBV19 14 TGTGCCAGTAGTATAGCGCGCGGGAATGAAAAACTGTTTTTT CASSIARGNEKLFF
TRBJ2-7 TRBD2 NA TRBV6-5 14 TGTGCCAGCAGTTACGGACTAGCGGGCTACGAGCAGTACTTC CASSYGLAGYEQYF
TRBJ1-2 TRBD1 NA TRBV6-5 14 TGTGCCAGCAGTTTAGACAGGGGGCGAAGCGGCTACACCTTC CASSLDRGRSGYTF
TRBJ1-5 NA few TRBV10-3 14 TGTGCCATCAGTGGTACAAATAGCAATCAGCCCCAGCATTTT CAISGTNSNQPQHF
TRBJ2-2 TRBD1 NA TRBV5-6 16 TGTGCCAGCAGCTTGGATCAGGGGGCGCGGACCGGGGAGCTGTTTTTT CASSLDQGARTGELFF
TRBJ2-2 TRBD2 once TRBV7-3 14 TGTGCCAGCAGGCGCGGGGGGCGCACCGGGGAGCTGTTTTTT CASRRGGRTGELFF
TRBJ2-1 TRBD2 NA TRBV5-1 15 TGCGCCAGCAGCGCTAGGACTAGCGGGTACAATGAGCAGTTCTTC CASSARTSGYNEQFF
TRBJ2-5 TRBD2 NA TRBV2 21 TGTGCCAGCAGTGAAGCAGGCCCTTACCAACTACTAGCGGGGGACGAAGAGACCCAGTACTTC CASSEAGPYQLLAGDEETQYF
TRBJ2-7 TRBD2 NA TRBV27 15 TGTGCCAGCAGTTCCACTAGCGGGGGGGCCTACGAGCAGTACTTC CASSSTSGGAYEQYF
TRBJ2-7 TRBD2 NA TRBV7-9 17 TGTGCCAGCCGCGGACTAGCGGGGGGTGTCAGGCCTTCCGAGCAGTACTTC CASRGLAGGVRPSEQYF
TRBJ2-2 TRBD1 NA TRBV9 16 TGTGCCAGCAGCCTAGGGGGCAGGGGGCGAACCGGGGAGCTGTTTTTT CASSLGGRGRTGELFF
TRBJ1-2 NA NA TRBV6-5 14 TGTGCCAGCAGTTACGGTTATGGCAACTATGGCTACACCTTC CASSYGYGNYGYTF
TRBJ2-7 TRBD1 NA TRBV18 15 TGTGCCAGCTCTCGGACAGGGCACCTCTCCTACGAGCAGTACTTC CASSRTGHLSYEQYF
TRBJ1-3 TRBD1 few TRBV7-9 17 TGTGCCAGCAGCCAGTTCCGGGACAGGGTGTCAGGAAACACCATATATTTT CASSQFRDRVSGNTIYF
TRBJ1-2 TRBD1 NA TRBV5-6 14 TGTGCCAGCAGCGTCACAGGGGCGGACTATGGCTACACCTTC CASSVTGADYGYTF
TRBJ2-5 NA NA TRBV28 13 TGTGCCAGCAGTTTACGTACCCCCGGGACCCAGTACTTC CASSLRTPGTQYF
TRBJ1-2 TRBD1 NA TRBV7-8 15 TGTGCCAGCAGCTTCCGGACAGGGGGCTATGATGGCTACACCTTC CASSFRTGGYDGYTF
TRBJ2-7 NA NA TRBV7-2 15 TGTGCCAGCAGCCCCCCTGGGGCAATCCTCCTAGGGCAGTACTTC CASSPPGAILLGQYF
TRBJ1-2 NA NA TRBV4-1 15 TGCGCCAGCAGCCAAGACGCGGGAGCTTTATATGGCTACACCTTC CASSQDAGALYGYTF
TRBJ1-1 TRBD1 once TRBV2 16 TGTGCCAGCAGCGAATCCCCCGGGACAGGGAAGACTGAAGCTTTCTTT CASSESPGTGKTEAFF
TRBJ2-5 TRBD2 NA TRBV6-2/TRBV6-3 14 TGTGCCAGCAGTTACGGGGGGGGAAGGGAGACCCAGTACTTC CASSYGGGRETQYF
TRBJ2-5 TRBD1 NA TRBV28 15 TGTGCCAGCAGTTCCCCTGGACAGGGGAAAGAGACCCAGTACTTC CASSSPGQGKETQYF
TRBJ1-2 TRBD1 few TRBV7-9 13 TGTGCCAGCAGCCCGGGACAGGGTGATGGCTACACCTTC CASSPGQGDGYTF
TRBJ1-5 TRBD1 NA TRBV19 18 TGTGCCAGTAGTATCCGTCCCGGGACAGGGGAAACTAATCAGCCCCAGCATTTT CASSIRPGTGETNQPQHF